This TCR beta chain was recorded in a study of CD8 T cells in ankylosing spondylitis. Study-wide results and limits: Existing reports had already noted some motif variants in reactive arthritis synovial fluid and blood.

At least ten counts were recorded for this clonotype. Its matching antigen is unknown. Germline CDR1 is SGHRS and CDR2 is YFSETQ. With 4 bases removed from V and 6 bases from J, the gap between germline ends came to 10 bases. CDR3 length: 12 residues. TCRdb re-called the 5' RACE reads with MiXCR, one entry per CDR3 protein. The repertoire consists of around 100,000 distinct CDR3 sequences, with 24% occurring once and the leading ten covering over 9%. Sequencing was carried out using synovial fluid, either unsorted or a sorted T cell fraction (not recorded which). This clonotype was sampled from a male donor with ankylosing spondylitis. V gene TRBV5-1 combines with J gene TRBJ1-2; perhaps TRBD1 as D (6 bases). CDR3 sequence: CASSPDRNGYTF. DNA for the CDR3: TGCGCCAGCAGCCCGGACAGAAATGGCTACACCTTC.